Sequencing of this T cell receptor beta chain was carried out in a study of T-cell reconstitution after alpha-beta-depleted transplantation in children. The study, taken as a whole, reports: At day 60, the high TCRbeta diversity found in some patients originated from recipient T cells and thymic progenitors that had survived.

This clonotype occurred a few times. As yet, its antigen is unknown. Trimming cost V 5 bases and J 7 bases; bases outside gene matches: 7. Looked up from germline, CDR1 is MNHNS and CDR2 is SASEGT. The CDR3 contains 15 residues. Unique molecular identifiers tagged the TCRbeta library. TCRdb called the PCR reads again in MiXCR, with one record for every CDR3 protein. The sample holds roughly 500,000 distinct CDR3 sequences, about 10% seen once. The chain joins TRBV6-1 to TRBJ2-5, with TRBD2 identical over 13 bases. This TCR was sampled from a child aged 2 to 15 with inherited bone marrow failure, due to receive a stem cell transplant. This sample comprised PBMCs, obtained before TCRalphabeta/CD19-depleted stem cell transplant. This CDR3 reads CASSQGLAGVWTQYF. The CDR3 region has the DNA TGTGCCAGCAGTCAAGGACTAGCGGGAGTGTGGACCCAGTACTTC.